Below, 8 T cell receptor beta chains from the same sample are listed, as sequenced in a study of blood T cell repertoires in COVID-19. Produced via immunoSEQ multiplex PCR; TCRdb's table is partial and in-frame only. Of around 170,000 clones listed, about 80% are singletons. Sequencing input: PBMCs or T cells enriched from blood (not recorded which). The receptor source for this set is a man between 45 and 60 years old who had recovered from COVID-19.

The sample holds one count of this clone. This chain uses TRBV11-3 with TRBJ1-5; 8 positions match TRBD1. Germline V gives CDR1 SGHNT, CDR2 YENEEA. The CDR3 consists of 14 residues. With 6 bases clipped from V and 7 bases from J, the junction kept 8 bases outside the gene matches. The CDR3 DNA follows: TGTGCCAGCAGTCTCGGACAGGGCTGGCAGCCCCAGCATTTT. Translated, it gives CASSLGQGWQPQHF. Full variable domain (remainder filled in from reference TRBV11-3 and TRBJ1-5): EAGVVQSPRYKIIEKKQPVAFWCNPISGHNTLYWYLQNLGQGPELLIRYENEEAVDDSQLPKDRFSAERLKGVDSTLKIQPAELGDSAVYLCASSLGQGWQPQHFGDGTRLSIL.

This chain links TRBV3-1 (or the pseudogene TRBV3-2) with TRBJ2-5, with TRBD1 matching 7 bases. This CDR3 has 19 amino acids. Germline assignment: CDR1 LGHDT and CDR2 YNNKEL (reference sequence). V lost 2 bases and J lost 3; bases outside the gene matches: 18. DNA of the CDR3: TGTGCCAGCAGCCAACAAAGGGGGCAGGGGGTAGGTATAGAAGAGACCCAGTACTTC. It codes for CASSQQRGQGVGIEETQYF.

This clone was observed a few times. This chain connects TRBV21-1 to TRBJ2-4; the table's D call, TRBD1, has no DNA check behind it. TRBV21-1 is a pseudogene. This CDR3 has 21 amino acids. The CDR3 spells CASSKRGMMTGEFLAKNIQYF. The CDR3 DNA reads TGTGCCAGCAGCAAAAGGGGTATGATGACAGGGGAATTTCTAGCCAAAAACATTCAGTACTTC.

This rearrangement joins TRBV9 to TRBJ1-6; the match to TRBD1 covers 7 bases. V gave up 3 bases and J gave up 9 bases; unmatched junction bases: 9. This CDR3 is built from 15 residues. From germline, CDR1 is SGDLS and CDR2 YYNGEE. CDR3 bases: TGTGCCAGCAGCGGACAGGGAGGAGGGAGTTCACCCCTCCACTTT. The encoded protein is CASSGQGGGSSPLHF.

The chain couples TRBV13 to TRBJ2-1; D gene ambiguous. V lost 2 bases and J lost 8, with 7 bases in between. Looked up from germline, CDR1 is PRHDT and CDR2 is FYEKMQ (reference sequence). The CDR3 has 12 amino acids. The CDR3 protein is CASSLFRDEQFF. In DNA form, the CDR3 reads TGTGCCAGCAGCTTATTTCGCGATGAGCAGTTCTTC.

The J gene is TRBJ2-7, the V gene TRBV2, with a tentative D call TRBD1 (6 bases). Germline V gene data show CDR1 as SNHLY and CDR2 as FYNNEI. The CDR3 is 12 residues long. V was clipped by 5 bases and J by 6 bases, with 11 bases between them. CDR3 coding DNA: TGTGCCAGCAGTACGACAGGAGCCGAGCAGTACTTC. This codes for CASSTTGAEQYF.

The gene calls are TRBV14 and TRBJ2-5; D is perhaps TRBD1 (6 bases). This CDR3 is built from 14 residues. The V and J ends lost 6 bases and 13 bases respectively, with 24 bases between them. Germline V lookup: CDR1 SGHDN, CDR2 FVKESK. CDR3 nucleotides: TGTGCCAGCAGAGGATCCGGGGACAAAAAAAGGTTGTACTTC. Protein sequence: CASRGSGDKKRLYF.

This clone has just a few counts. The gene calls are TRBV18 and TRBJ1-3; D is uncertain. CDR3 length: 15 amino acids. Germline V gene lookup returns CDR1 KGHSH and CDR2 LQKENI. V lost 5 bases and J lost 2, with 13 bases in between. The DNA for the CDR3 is TGTGCCAGCTCAGGTCTCGGCGGCCCTGGAAACACCATATATTTT. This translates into CASSGLGGPGNTIYF.